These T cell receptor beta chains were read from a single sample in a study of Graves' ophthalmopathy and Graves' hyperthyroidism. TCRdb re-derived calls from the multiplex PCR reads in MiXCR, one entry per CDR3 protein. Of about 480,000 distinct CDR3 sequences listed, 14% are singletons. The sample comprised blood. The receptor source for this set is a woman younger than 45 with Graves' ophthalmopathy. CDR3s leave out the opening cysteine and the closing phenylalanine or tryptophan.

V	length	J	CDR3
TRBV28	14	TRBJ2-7	ASRRGRQGLDYEQD
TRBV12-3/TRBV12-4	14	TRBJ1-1	ASSSTIRTSGTEAF
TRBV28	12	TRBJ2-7	AISPRLAGGEQY
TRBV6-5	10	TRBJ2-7	ASSSLWDEQY
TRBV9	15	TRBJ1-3	ASSVAGPLRPGNTIY
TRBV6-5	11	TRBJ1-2	ASSYKGRPGYT
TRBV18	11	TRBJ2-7	ASSPRNYYEQY
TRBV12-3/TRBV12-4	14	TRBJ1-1	ASSYRQGQPNTEAF
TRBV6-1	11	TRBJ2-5	ASRGDGQETQY
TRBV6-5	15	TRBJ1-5	ASTRDRGHLANQPQH
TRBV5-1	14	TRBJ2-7	ASRLGHRDSSYEQY
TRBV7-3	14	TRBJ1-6	AGSLAGTGLNSPLH
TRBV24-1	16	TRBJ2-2	ATSDFGPGTGNTGELF
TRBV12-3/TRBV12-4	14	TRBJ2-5	ASSPTSGGLRETQY
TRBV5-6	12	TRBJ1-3	ASSPTGAANTIY
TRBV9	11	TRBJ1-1	ASSVESGGEAF
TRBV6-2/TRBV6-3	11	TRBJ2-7	ASSLRGRYEQY
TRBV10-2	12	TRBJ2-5	ASTEGLALETQY
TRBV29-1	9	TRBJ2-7	GMAGQGDQY
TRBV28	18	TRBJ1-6	ASSFKDLRGRKSYNSPLH
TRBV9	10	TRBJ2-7	ASRGQGSEQY
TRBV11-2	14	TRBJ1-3	ASSFGIGGSGNTIY
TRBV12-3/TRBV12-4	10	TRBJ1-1	ASRVGITEAF
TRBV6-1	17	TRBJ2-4	ASKGGATSGTLAKNIQY
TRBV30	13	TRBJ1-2	AWNGRPGANYGYT
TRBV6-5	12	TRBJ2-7	ASRLAGGIYEQY
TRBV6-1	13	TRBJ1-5	ASSAADYSNQPQH
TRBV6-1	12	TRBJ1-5	ASRPQGGNQPQH
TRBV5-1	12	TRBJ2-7	ASSYRTGAYEQY
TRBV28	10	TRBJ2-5	ASRTGIETQY
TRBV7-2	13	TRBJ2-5	ASSFVAGGRETQY
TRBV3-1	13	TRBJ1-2	ASSQPGARNYGYT
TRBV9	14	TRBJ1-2	ASTGQRGTGRYGYT
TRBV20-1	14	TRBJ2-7	SARDAGQGGAYEQY
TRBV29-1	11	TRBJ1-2	SVATGDSGGYT
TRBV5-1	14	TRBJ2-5	ASSLGLAPHQETQY
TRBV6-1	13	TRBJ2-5	ASSDSTGGVETQY
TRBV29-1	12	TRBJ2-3	SAGRGVSTDTQY
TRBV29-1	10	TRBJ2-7	SVGSPAYEQY
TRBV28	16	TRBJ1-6	ASSYRLLRQGDNSPLH
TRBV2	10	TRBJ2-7	AGGDRGYEQY
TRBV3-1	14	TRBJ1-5	ASSQGLAGSNQPQH
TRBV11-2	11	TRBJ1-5	ASSRFGNQPQH
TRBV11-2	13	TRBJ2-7	ASSLWGGAYYEQY
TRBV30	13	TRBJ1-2	AWSVLPRGPGGYT
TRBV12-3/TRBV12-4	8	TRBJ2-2	ARLTGELF
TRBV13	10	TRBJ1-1	ASSRQGKQAF
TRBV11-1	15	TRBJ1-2	ASSSDLRNPCGYGYT
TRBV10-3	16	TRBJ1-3	AISEFPGQRFSGNTIY
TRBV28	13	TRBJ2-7	ASSNLDRVSYEQY
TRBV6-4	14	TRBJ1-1	ASSDSVVTVNTEAF
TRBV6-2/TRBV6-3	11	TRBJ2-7	ASSYPRPYEQY
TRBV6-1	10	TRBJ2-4	ASSGLGGDEY
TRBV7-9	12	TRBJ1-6	ASSLVLPNSPLH